This entry features one T cell receptor (beta chain) sequence. This clonotype appeared a few times. It has no known antigen specificity. The sample holds no much larger clone one base away, and base qualities are not on file. According to the study, the label for this sample's treatment or condition signals: allogeneic hematopoietic cell transplantation with graft depleted of TCRalphabeta T cells and CD19 B cells. The children who served as transplant recipients had been given grafts of TCRalphabeta/CD19-depleted allogeneic hematopoietic cells. V has 3 bases trimmed and J has 1 base trimmed; junction bases matching no gene number 12. From its cysteine to its phenylalanine, the CDR3 spans 18 amino acids. Only CDR3 DNA is held: 54 bases, read in frame from base 1. This entry is derived from a study of T-cell reconstitution after alpha-beta-depleted transplantation in children (dated by TCRdb to the mid-2010s). With regard to the full study: The study quantitatively tracked T-cell immune reconstitution after TCRalphabeta/CD19-depleted allogeneic hematopoietic cell transplantation in children using TCR repertoire profiling.

The library was built by means of PCR. The instrument given in TCRdb is Illumina HiSeq 2500. Molecular barcoding was employed in the preparation of TCR libraries, with unique molecular identifiers being used to normalize TCRbeta repertoire quantification. In-frame beta chains were kept once TCRdb had trimmed the public reads at Q25 with fastp and called clones with MiXCR. One record per CDR3 amino acid sequence lists the most common genes and DNA. Here the sample has hundreds of thousands of distinct CDR3 sequences; roughly 13% occur a single time. The top ten clones comprise around 0.8% of the sample. The study at large found these results: In some patients, high TCRbeta diversity at day 60 was attributed to recipient T cells and intrathymic progenitors that had survived conditioning. Apparently early alphabetaT-cell count recovery about two months after transplant reportedly relied on only several hundred rapidly expanded clones derived from non-depleted graft cells. Over subsequent months, a decline in hyperexpanded clone frequencies was noted, and after one year, T-cell counts and TCRbeta diversity were mostly ascribed to newly produced T cells.

The sequence came from a girl aged 2-10 years with congenital amegakaryocytic thrombocytopenia, due to receive a stem cell transplant. The sample was PBMCs, taken before TCRalphabeta/CD19-depleted stem cell transplant. Recombination joined TRBV12-3 or TRBV12-4 with TRBJ2-3, and 8 junctional nucleotides match TRBD2. The CDR3 protein: CASSFEREIVVGTDTQYF. The DNA sequence is given as TGTGCCAGCAGTTTTGAGCGGGAGATAGTAGTCGGCACAGATACGCAGTATTTT.